This entry lists 17 T cell receptor beta chains sequenced from one sample in a study of blood T cell repertoires in COVID-19. Some clones are missing from TCRdb's copy, which holds only in-frame ones; the method was immunoSEQ multiplex PCR. This table holds around 230,000 clones, approximately 84% found once. Sequencing was performed on peripheral blood. Source of these receptors: a woman of 80 years or more with acute or convalescent COVID-19.

The chain carries TRBV19 and TRBJ2-1, with 8 positions matching TRBD2. The CDR3 length is 16 residues. Germline-derived CDR1 and CDR2 are LNHDA and SQIVND (reference sequence). The J segment lost 5 bases and the V segment lost 3 bases, leaving 9 bases of the junction unmatched. The CDR3 nucleotides read TGTGCCAGTAGTATGGCGAGAACTAGCGGAAACAATGAGCAGTTCTTC. It specifies CASSMARTSGNNEQFF.

The CDR3 bases are TGTGCCAGCAGTTTACCTCCGAATGAGGCTTTCTTT. Translating it yields CASSLPPNEAFF. This chain joins TRBV28 and TRBJ1-1; no definite D call. The germline V and J ends were trimmed by 2 bases and 11 bases, with 12 bases remaining between them. The CDR3 contains 12 residues. CDR1 MDHEN and CDR2 SYDVKM come from the germline V gene.

V is TRBV3-1 (or the pseudogene TRBV3-2) and J is TRBJ2-3; D is perhaps TRBD2 (5 bases). Trimming pared 2 bases from V and 2 bases from J, leaving 11 bases between. This CDR3 is built from 15 residues. CDR1 is LGHDT and CDR2 is YNNKEL in the germline V gene (reference sequence). CDR3 nucleotide sequence: TGTGCCAGCAGCCAATACGGACTCTTCACAGATACGCAGTATTTT. It specifies CASSQYGLFTDTQYF.

J is TRBJ1-4 and V is TRBV7-9; TRBD1 is a possible D gene (5 bases). Per germline, CDR1 SEHNR and CDR2 FQNEAQ (reference sequence). CDR3 length: 16 residues. The V gene lost 1 base and the J gene lost 4 bases, with 13 bases spanning the gap. CDR3 region: CASSLGAGASNEKLFF. The DNA of the CDR3 is TGTGCCAGCAGCTTAGGGGCTGGGGCAAGTAATGAAAAACTGTTTTTT.

The DNA for the CDR3 is TGTGCCAGCAGCCAAGACGGACAGGGAAATTCACCCCTCCACTTT. Its translation: CASSQDGQGNSPLHF. J is TRBJ1-6 and V is TRBV27; 8 nucleotides agree with TRBD1. Per germline, CDR1 MNHEY and CDR2 SMNVEV (reference sequence). V dropped 6 bases and J dropped 7; count of bases not matched to a gene: 8. This CDR3 has 15 residues.

The V and J genes are TRBV27 and TRBJ1-1, with D possibly TRBD1 on 5 matching bases. The CDR3 is made up of 14 amino acids. CDR1 and CDR2 (germline): MNHEY, SMNVEV (reference sequence). Trimming left V 3 bases short and J 1 base short, with 9 bases between. The CDR3 loop reads CASSFPGSNTEAFF. The CDR3 nucleotides read TGTGCCAGCAGTTTCCCAGGGTCGAACACTGAAGCTTTCTTT.

The chain joins TRBV6-5 to TRBJ2-7; 10 bases are shared with TRBD1. Germline CDR1 MNHEY, CDR2 SVGAGI. V lost 0 bases, J lost 4 bases, and 6 bases stayed unmatched. The CDR3 has 16 amino acids. The CDR3 sequence is CASSYSSGQGSYEQYF. The CDR3 nucleotides read TGTGCCAGCAGTTACTCTTCGGGACAGGGGTCTTACGAGCAGTACTTC.

This clone was picked up a small number of times. The chain combines TRBV5-4 with TRBJ1-4; TRBD1 matches at 7 bases. J was trimmed by 7 bases and V by 4 bases; bases with no gene match: 7. This CDR3 comprises 14 residues. The V gene's germline CDR1 is SGHNT and CDR2 YYREEE (reference sequence). CDR3: CASSPGQTGEKLFF. CDR3 coding DNA: TGTGCCAGCAGCCCGGGACAGACTGGTGAAAAACTGTTTTTT. The variable domain in full, completed from reference TRBV5-4 and TRBJ1-4, reads ETGVTQSPTHLIKTRGQQVTLRCSSQSGHNTVSWYQQALGQGPQFIFQYYREEENGRGNFPPRFSGLQFPNYSSELNVNALELDDSALYLCASSPGQTGEKLFFGSGTQLSVL.

V and J are TRBV5-6 and TRBJ2-5; D is unresolved. Germline CDR1 is SGHDT and CDR2 is YYEEEE. V was cut by 0 bases and J by 0 bases, with 9 bases left in between. This CDR3 spans 15 amino acids. CDR3 coding DNA: TGTGCCAGCAGCTTGGCCGAGGCGTACCAAGAGACCCAGTACTTC. Its translation is CASSLAEAYQETQYF.

This clone was seen once. V gene TRBV25-1 combines with J gene TRBJ1-2, with D maybe TRBD1 (5 bases). The CDR3 has 16 residues. Germline CDR1 MGHDK, CDR2 SYGVNS. V lost 1 base to trimming and J lost 4 bases, with 16 bases between them. The CDR3, as DNA: TGTGCCAGCAGTGAATTGGGTGCAGGGTTCGGCTATGGCTACACCTTC. It translates to CASSELGAGFGYGYTF.

This chain links TRBV7-6 with TRBJ2-3; the match to TRBD2 covers 15 bases. V lost 1 base and J lost 6; bases outside the gene matches: 5. The germline V gene has CDR1 SGHVS and CDR2 FNYEAQ. The CDR3 has 17 amino acids. In nucleotides, the CDR3 is TGTGCCAGCAGCTTAGTCCGGACTAGCGGGGGGGAGGATACGCAGTATTTT. Translated: CASSLVRTSGGEDTQYF.

The CDR3 region has the DNA TGTGCCAGCAGCTTCGGGACAGGGGCAACTAATGAAAAACTGTTTTTT. Its protein product is CASSFGTGATNEKLFF. The V call is TRBV7-8, the J call TRBJ1-4; 10 positions agree with TRBD1. The CDR3 covers 16 residues. With 3 bases clipped from V and 0 bases from J, the junction kept 1 base outside the gene matches. The germline gives CDR1 SGHVS, CDR2 FQNEAQ.

The chain employs TRBV19 and TRBJ2-6; D not resolved. Trimming left V 4 bases short and J 0 bases short, with 13 bases between. CDR3 size: 17 residues. Germline V gene sequence: CDR1 LNHDA, CDR2 SQIVND (reference sequence). For the CDR3, the DNA is TGTGCCAGTAGTACTATACAGAGTAGCTCTGGGGCCAACGTCCTGACTTTC. Its translation is CASSTIQSSSGANVLTF.

The chain recombines TRBV9 with TRBJ2-1, with D possibly being TRBD1 (5 bases). The ends were cut back, 6 bases at V and 1 base at J, with 14 bases in the middle. The V gene's germline CDR1 is SGDLS and CDR2 YYNGEE. The CDR3 runs to 15 residues. CDR3 nucleotide sequence: TGTGCCAGCAACTTCGGGCAGGGATCCTACAATGAGCAGTTCTTC. Amino acid sequence: CASNFGQGSYNEQFF.

To note about this clone: This sample also contains other DNA sequences that code for the same CDR3. This sequence joins TRBV3-1 (or the pseudogene TRBV3-2) and TRBJ1-1; D gene uncertain. CDR3 size: 14 residues. The V end lost 1 base, the J end lost 1 base, and 7 bases lay between the germline ends. Germline CDR1 and CDR2: LGHDT and YNNKEL (reference sequence). CDR3 DNA: TGTGCCAGCAGCCAAGGACTCCGGAACACTGAAGCTTTCTTT. This translates into CASSQGLRNTEAFF.

The gene calls are TRBV7-2 and TRBJ1-1; the D gene is possibly TRBD1 (6 bases). The ends were cut back, 1 base at V and 1 base at J, with 19 bases in the middle. The CDR3 contains 18 residues. Germline V lookup: CDR1 SGHTA, CDR2 FQGNSA. In DNA form, the CDR3 reads TGTGCCAGCAGCTTAGGAACAGCCGGGCTGACAGGGAACACTGAAGCTTTCTTT. As protein: CASSLGTAGLTGNTEAFF.

J is TRBJ2-7 and V is TRBV21-1; TRBD2 reflects the table's D call only, with no check against the DNA. TRBV21-1 is a pseudogene. The CDR3 loop spans 17 amino acids. The CDR3 nucleotides read TGTGCCAGCAGCCCACGGGGGACTAGCGGGCTTGGCTACGAGCAGTACTTC. Translated: CASSPRGTSGLGYEQYF.